The 25 T cell receptor beta chains below were found in one sample sequenced in a study of CD8 T cells in ankylosing spondylitis. Each CDR3 protein gets one entry after TCRdb re-called the 5' RACE reads with MiXCR. The sample contains approximately 250,000 distinct CDR3 sequences, roughly a tenth of which appear only once. Sequences were obtained from blood, either unsorted or a sorted T cell fraction (not recorded which). The receptors shown here come from a male donor with ankylosing spondylitis or in good health (not recorded which).

For the CDR3, the DNA is TGTGCCTGGAGATTGAAGGGGATGAACACTGAAGCTTTCTTT. It encodes CAWRLKGMNTEAFF. The genes are TRBV30 and TRBJ1-1; maybe TRBD1 (5 bases). V was trimmed by 3 bases and J by 0 bases, leaving 11 bases between them. The CDR3 covers 14 residues. The germline CDR1 and CDR2 sequences are GTSNPN and SVGIG (reference sequence).

This chain joins TRBV11-1 and TRBJ1-1, with D tentatively TRBD1 (6 bases). The CDR3 is 18 residues long. V lost 5 bases to trimming and J lost 6 bases, with 28 bases between them. CDR1 and CDR2 (germline): SGHAT, FQDESV (reference sequence). For the CDR3, the DNA is TGTGCCAGCAGCGCGAGGGACTGGGGGGCCGACCACGACTCTGAAGCTTTCTTT. This codes for CASSARDWGADHDSEAFF.

In its sample, this clonotype was seen a few times. J is TRBJ2-2 and V is TRBV6-5; D possibly corresponds to TRBD2 (5 bases). This CDR3 is 14 amino acids long. Per germline, CDR1 MNHEY and CDR2 SVGAGI. With 0 bases removed from V and 6 bases from J, the gap between germline ends came to 8 bases. In DNA, the CDR3 is TGTGCCAGCAGTTACTCCGAGGGTGCCGGGGAGCTGTTTTTT. Amino acids: CASSYSEGAGELFF.

This clonotype was seen a handful of times. This chain connects TRBV3-1 to TRBJ2-6; perhaps TRBD2 as D (5 bases). Trimming cost V 4 bases and J 4 bases, with 8 bases left between them. This CDR3 is built from 14 residues. Germline-derived CDR1 and CDR2 are LGHDT and YNNKEL (reference sequence). As DNA, the CDR3 is TGTGCCAGCAGCCGCTTAGCGGGGGCCAACGTCCTGACTTTC. Translated: CASSRLAGANVLTF.

This clonotype was recorded at least ten times. V is TRBV29-1 and J is TRBJ1-2; D is uncertain. Germline V gene data show CDR1 as SQVTM and CDR2 as ANQGSEA. This CDR3 is 16 amino acids long. The ends were cut back, 0 bases at V and 8 bases at J, with 22 bases in the middle. CDR3 loop: CSVEDLREGPLKGYTF. The CDR3 nucleotides read TGCAGCGTTGAAGATCTTAGGGAAGGCCCCCTAAAAGGCTACACCTTC.

There are a few counts of this clonotype. The rearrangement joins TRBV6-6 to TRBJ2-5; perhaps TRBD2 as D (6 bases). Germline lookup yields CDR1 MNHNY and CDR2 SVGAGI (reference sequence). The V end lost 2 bases, the J end lost 2 bases, and 6 bases lay between the germline ends. There are 13 residues in the CDR3. CDR3 loop: CASSYGGQETQYF. CDR3 DNA sequence: TGTGCCAGCAGTTACGGGGGGCAAGAGACCCAGTACTTC.

This clonotype was observed at least ten times. The V call is TRBV2, the J call TRBJ2-7, with 10 bases that match TRBD2. V shed 2 bases and J 2 bases; nucleotides not matched to a gene: 6. This CDR3 has 16 residues. The germline V gene encodes CDR1 SNHLY and CDR2 FYNNEI. Written as DNA, the CDR3 is TGTGCCAGCAGTGAATTGGGACTAGCGCTCCCCTACGAGCAGTACTTC. It codes for CASSELGLALPYEQYF.

This clonotype was observed many times. The V and J genes are TRBV9 and TRBJ2-7; 8 bases map to TRBD1. Trimming took 4 bases from V and 0 from J; bases not matched to a gene: 6. In germline, CDR1 is SGDLS, CDR2 YYNGEE. The CDR3 sequence is 15 residues long. The DNA of the CDR3 is TGTGCCAGCAGCTCCGGGACAGGCCACTCCTACGAGCAGTACTTC. Protein: CASSSGTGHSYEQYF.

This clonotype came up many times. The chain couples TRBV5-1 to TRBJ2-3; D may correspond to TRBD1 or TRBD2 (5 bases each). This CDR3 spans 14 amino acids. Trimming took 3 bases from V and 4 from J, leaving 12 bases between them. Germline V CDR1 and CDR2: SGHRS, YFSETQ. DNA for the CDR3: TGCGCCAGCAGCTGGGGACCCGCGCCAGATACGCAGTATTTT. Translating gives CASSWGPAPDTQYF.

The V call is TRBV4-2, the J call TRBJ1-2; 7 bases are shared with TRBD1. The CDR3 has 18 amino acids. Germline lookup yields CDR1 LGHNA and CDR2 YNFKEQ. The ends lost 0 bases at V and 1 base at J; junction bases unmatched: 11. The CDR3: CASSQEGQGGDFNYGYTF. CDR3 sequence (DNA): TGTGCCAGCAGCCAAGAGGGGCAGGGGGGCGACTTTAACTATGGCTACACCTTC.

The table lists this clonotype with many counts. CDR3 coding DNA: TGTGCCAGCAGTTACCGCGGGGGGCGGGGAACCTACGAGCAGTACTTC. This encodes CASSYRGGRGTYEQYF. The genes are TRBV6-5 and TRBJ2-7; 8 bases align to TRBD2. The CDR3 contains 16 residues. In germline, CDR1 is MNHEY, CDR2 SVGAGI. The V gene end was trimmed by 2 bases and the J gene end by 2 bases; junction bases not matched to a gene: 8.

This clonotype was seen a few times. DNA of the CDR3: TGTGCCAGCAGCCAAGATGGCCCCGGGGGCCGTGGGGCCAACGTCCTGACTTTC. As protein: CASSQDGPGGRGANVLTF. The chain links TRBV4-2 to TRBJ2-6; D may correspond to TRBD1 or TRBD2 (6 bases each). The CDR3 consists of 18 residues. The V end lost 0 bases, the J end lost 3 bases, and 15 bases lay between the germline ends. Germline CDR1 reads LGHNA; CDR2 reads YNFKEQ.

Ten or more counts support this clonotype. This chain connects TRBV3-1 to TRBJ2-7, with a tentative D call TRBD1 (6 bases). CDR3 size: 17 residues. Trimming left V 3 bases short and J 1 base short, with 19 bases between. Germline loops: CDR1 LGHDT, CDR2 YNNKEL (reference sequence). Here the CDR3 reads CASSQAWGHYPSYEQYF. For the CDR3, the DNA is TGTGCCAGCAGCCAGGCCTGGGGGCACTACCCTTCCTACGAGCAGTACTTC.

This clonotype was seen many times. The chain uses TRBV7-2 and TRBJ2-1, with a tentative D call TRBD2 (6 bases). Germline CDR1 reads SGHTA; CDR2 reads FQGNSA. Trimming shortened V by 4 bases and J by 2 bases, and 15 bases separated the two germline ends. This CDR3 has 16 amino acids. The CDR3 DNA reads TGTGCCAGCAGCTGGACCGGGACTCCTACCTACAATGAGCAGTTCTTC. Translation: CASSWTGTPTYNEQFF.

The table lists this clonotype with many counts. CDR3 loop: CASSLDSRDTDTQYF. CDR3 sequence (DNA): TGCGCCAGCAGCTTGGATTCGCGGGACACAGATACGCAGTATTTT. The chain recombines TRBV5-1 with TRBJ2-3; possible D gene TRBD2, 6 bases. V lost 0 bases, J lost 2 bases, and 10 bases lay in between. The CDR3 runs 15 residues. Germline values: CDR1 SGHRS, CDR2 YFSETQ.

This clonotype has ten or more counts. V is TRBV9 and J is TRBJ2-3; D is possibly TRBD2 (6 bases). The ends were cut back, 4 bases at V and 2 bases at J, with 11 bases in the middle. This CDR3 is built from 14 residues. Germline assignment: CDR1 SGDLS and CDR2 YYNGEE. The CDR3 sequence: CASSYGTATDTQYF. The CDR3 DNA sequence: TGTGCCAGCAGCTACGGGACTGCCACAGATACGCAGTATTTT.

At least ten counts were recorded for this clonotype. The chain couples TRBV20-1 to TRBJ1-1; D uncertain. The CDR3 length is 13 residues. V was trimmed by 0 bases and J by 0 bases, leaving 5 bases between them. CDR1 DFQATT and CDR2 SNEGSKA come from the germline V gene (reference sequence). The CDR3 nucleotides read TGCAGTGCTAGAGAGCTGATGAACACTGAAGCTTTCTTT. Translated, it gives CSARELMNTEAFF.

This chain links TRBV7-9 with TRBJ2-7, with 11 bases lining up with TRBD1. Germline assignment: CDR1 SEHNR and CDR2 FQNEAQ (reference sequence). CDR3 length equals 15 residues. J gave up 5 bases and V 2 bases, and 5 bases lay outside the gene matches. The CDR3 DNA is TGTGCCAGCAGCTTAACCGGGACAGGGGGGGACGAGCAGTACTTC. Encoded protein: CASSLTGTGGDEQYF.

This rearrangement joins TRBV5-1 to TRBJ2-7; 10 positions agree with TRBD2. The length of the CDR3 is 15 residues. V gave up 3 bases and J gave up 7 bases; unmatched junction bases: 10. Germline V gene sequence: CDR1 SGHRS, CDR2 YFSETQ. The CDR3 region has the DNA TGCGCCAGCAGCTCCCAAGCGGGGGGGCCGGGGGAGCAGTACTTC. Protein: CASSSQAGGPGEQYF.

This clonotype has at least ten counts. The chain couples TRBV20-1 to TRBJ2-7; D perhaps matches TRBD2 (6 bases). The CDR3 covers 12 residues. Germline V gene sequence: CDR1 DFQATT, CDR2 SNEGSKA (reference sequence). Trimming removed 4 bases at V and 7 bases at J, with 14 bases between. This CDR3 reads CSAKEGSREQYF. The DNA of the CDR3 is TGCAGTGCTAAGGAGGGCTCGAGGGAGCAGTACTTC.

V is TRBV7-9 and J is TRBJ2-7, with D uncertain. The germline V and J ends were trimmed by 4 bases and 0 bases, with 16 bases remaining between them. The CDR3 is 16 residues long. The V gene's germline CDR1 is SEHNR and CDR2 FQNEAQ (reference sequence). Here the CDR3 reads CASSSTAKKSSYEQYF. CDR3 nucleotides: TGTGCCAGCAGCTCGACGGCCAAGAAGAGCTCCTACGAGCAGTACTTC.

This clonotype was seen many times. The CDR3 loop is CASSLALYGGRDYGYTF. CDR3 coding DNA: TGTGCCAGCAGTTTAGCTCTATACGGGGGCCGAGACTATGGCTACACCTTC. The chain has TRBV12-3 or TRBV12-4 and TRBJ1-2; D is perhaps TRBD1 (6 bases). The CDR3 covers 17 residues. V lost 0 bases, J lost 3 bases, and 17 bases lay in between.

This clonotype was counted a few times. The rearrangement links TRBV7-9 to TRBJ2-2; 9 nucleotides agree with TRBD2. CDR3 size: 15 residues. Germline trimming cut 6 bases from V and 1 base from J; bases unmatched to any gene: 3. Germline CDR1 reads SEHNR; CDR2 reads FQNEAQ (reference sequence). CDR3 in DNA: TGTGCCAGCAGGTCTAGCGGGATGAACACCGGGGAGCTGTTTTTT. Translated: CASRSSGMNTGELFF.

This clonotype was seen ten or more times. V usage is TRBV5-1 and J usage is TRBJ2-5; tentative D call: TRBD1 (5 bases). Germline CDR1 reads SGHRS; CDR2 reads YFSETQ. V lost 4 bases and J lost 3, with 10 bases in between. This CDR3 spans 13 amino acids. CDR3 sequence reads: CASSPTVEETQYF. The CDR3 DNA sequence: TGCGCCAGCAGCCCGACAGTTGAAGAGACCCAGTACTTC.

The table lists this clonotype with many counts. The V call is TRBV21-1, the J call TRBJ1-1. TRBV21-1 is tagged as a pseudogene. This CDR3 is 18 amino acids long. The CDR3 DNA reads TGTGCCAGCAGCAAAGTTTCCAGGGTCTACTGTTCCGACACTGAAGCTTTCTTT. Its translation: CASSKVSRVYCSDTEAFF.